The subject of this entry is one T cell receptor (beta chain). Its specificity is unknown. This sample is drawn from a study of cytomegalovirus exposure and HLA in healthy donors. General study results and limits: Immune exposure information comprised only CMV serostatus.

This CDR3 has 12 residues. Germline V gives CDR1 SGHAT, CDR2 FQNNGV. Trimming shortened V by 1 base and J by 15 bases, and 13 bases separated the two germline ends. With 60 Vbeta and 13 Jbeta primers, the PCR was carried out. Repertoires were generated with immunoSEQ multiplex PCR, while TCRdb's copy carries only in-frame clones and drops some. The table has about 170,000 clones, 80% seen once. Sequencing was done on a sample of PBMCs. The sequence came from a woman aged 45-65 years in good health and CMV-seropositive. V and J are TRBV11-2 and TRBJ2-1; D gene unclear. The CDR3 DNA reads as TGTGCCAGCAGCTTAGTTGTCCACACCACGTTCTTC. It specifies CASSLVVHTTFF.